These 14 T cell receptor beta chains came from one sample sequenced in a study of spatial heterogeneity in lung cancer. The time point here: sample taken at primary tumor resection. In TCRdb, the 5' RACE reads were re-called with MiXCR into one record per CDR3 protein. The sample includes about 7,000 distinct CDR3 sequences, approximately 8.6% of them seen just once. The sample here was PBMCs, taken at surgery. The receptors were sampled from a male donor with early-stage non-small cell lung cancer.

In this sample, this clonotype is medium-sized (0.01 to 0.1%). The CDR3 DNA sequence: TGCGCCAGCAGCTTCGGGGACAGGACCCACAATGAGCAGTTCTTC. This translates into CASSFGDRTHNEQFF. The chain uses TRBV5-1 and TRBJ2-1; 8 positions match TRBD1. This CDR3 spans 15 amino acids. With 2 bases clipped from V and 5 bases from J, the junction kept 6 bases outside the gene matches. Germline V gene sequence: CDR1 SGHRS, CDR2 YFSETQ.

This clonotype has a count of ten or more. The V call is TRBV7-2, the J call TRBJ2-7; 8 bases align to TRBD1. Per germline, CDR1 SGHTA and CDR2 FQGNSA. After removal of 5 bases from V and 2 bases from J, the junction contained 5 bases not matched to a gene. The length of the CDR3 is 14 residues. The CDR3 is CASSPPGQAYEQYF. CDR3 nucleotide sequence: TGTGCCAGCAGCCCCCCGGGACAGGCCTACGAGCAGTACTTC.

This clonotype occurred many times. V and J are TRBV29-1 and TRBJ2-7; D is unresolved. V was shortened by 4 bases and J by 5 bases, with 12 bases between the two germline ends. This CDR3 comprises 12 residues. CDR1 is SQVTM and CDR2 is ANQGSEA in the germline V gene. In DNA, the CDR3 is TGCAGCGTTGGACTTATAGGCAACGAGCAGTACTTC. Translation gives CSVGLIGNEQYF.

This clonotype occurred many times. The chain uses TRBV14 and TRBJ2-5; 7 bases align to TRBD2. The CDR3 loop spans 15 amino acids. The germline CDR1 and CDR2 sequences are SGHDN and FVKESK. After removal of 4 bases from V and 5 bases from J, the junction contained 10 bases not matched to a gene. CDR3 residues: CASSPWAGVSETQYF. CDR3 sequence (DNA): TGTGCCAGCAGCCCATGGGCGGGAGTTTCGGAGACCCAGTACTTC.

This clonotype was recorded many times. The chain recombines TRBV9 with TRBJ2-7; 7 bases are a match to TRBD2. The trim removed 4 bases at V and 2 bases at J, leaving 6 bases unmatched. This CDR3 spans 14 amino acids. Germline CDR1 reads SGDLS; CDR2 reads YYNGEE. CDR3 in DNA: TGTGCCAGCAGCCGGAGCGGGGCCCCCTACGAGCAGTACTTC. Protein product: CASSRSGAPYEQYF.

This clonotype was picked up many times. This sequence joins TRBV5-1 and TRBJ2-5, with TRBD1 matching 9 bases. J lost 2 bases, V lost 7 bases, and 6 bases had no gene match. The CDR3 runs 14 residues. CDR1 is SGHRS and CDR2 is YFSETQ in the germline V gene. CDR3 nucleotide sequence: TGCGCCAGCGGGGGACAGGGCGCTCAAGAGACCCAGTACTTC. Translated: CASGGQGAQETQYF.

Many counts were recorded for this clonotype. The V call is TRBV7-9, the J call TRBJ1-1; D is perhaps TRBD1 (5 bases). The V end lost 7 bases, the J end lost 1 base, and 16 bases lay between the germline ends. The length of the CDR3 is 15 residues. The germline V gene has CDR1 SEHNR and CDR2 FQNEAQ (reference sequence). CDR3 nucleotides: TGTGCCAGCACCCCCCCCGGGACGGCGAACACTGAAGCTTTCTTT. Translating gives CASTPPGTANTEAFF.

Ten or more counts support this clonotype. The V and J genes are TRBV7-2 and TRBJ2-5, with D hard to call. Germline V lookup: CDR1 SGHTA, CDR2 FQGNSA. With 1 base removed from V and 5 bases from J, the gap between germline ends came to 11 bases. CDR3 size: 14 residues. The CDR3 is CASSLGEGLETQYF. DNA of the CDR3: TGTGCCAGCAGCTTAGGGGAAGGGTTGGAGACCCAGTACTTC.

This clonotype has a handful of counts. J is TRBJ1-1 and V is TRBV6-1, with D unclear. Germline loops: CDR1 MNHNS, CDR2 SASEGT. The V end lost 7 bases, the J end lost 4 bases, and 16 bases lay between the germline ends. The CDR3 is made up of 14 amino acids. This CDR3 reads CASTLGPSGTEAFF. In nucleotides, the CDR3 is TGTGCCAGCACCCTTGGGCCCAGTGGCACTGAAGCTTTCTTT.

The chain has TRBV2 and TRBJ2-2, with 10 positions matching TRBD1. CDR3 length: 15 amino acids. The germline gives CDR1 SNHLY, CDR2 FYNNEI. The trim removed 3 bases at V and 5 bases at J, leaving 3 bases unmatched. DNA for the CDR3: TGTGCCAGCAGTGAGGGACAGGGGTTTACCGGGGAGCTGTTTTTT. Translation: CASSEGQGFTGELFF.

This clonotype was counted many times. The J gene is TRBJ2-3, the V gene TRBV9; possibly TRBD2 for D (6 bases). CDR1 is SGDLS, CDR2 YYNGEE, per germline. V shed 4 bases and J shed 2 bases, with 11 bases lying between them. This CDR3 contains 14 residues. The CDR3 sequence: CASSNWDFTDTQYF. The CDR3 coding sequence is TGTGCCAGCAGCAACTGGGACTTCACAGATACGCAGTATTTT. Based on the CDR3 plus reference TRBV9 and TRBJ2-3, the full variable domain is DSGVTQTPKHLITATGQRVTLRCSPRSGDLSVYWYQQSLDQGLQFLIQYYNGEERAKGNILERFSAQQFPDLHSELNLSSLELGDSALYFCASSNWDFTDTQYFGPGTRLTVL.

There are many counts of this clonotype. This chain joins TRBV24-1 and TRBJ1-1; tentative D call: TRBD1 (6 bases). Germline V lookup: CDR1 KGHDR, CDR2 SFDVKD. Trimming pared 4 bases from V and 5 bases from J, leaving 10 bases between. The length of the CDR3 is 13 residues. CDR3 sequence reads: CATSDDQGTEAFF. CDR3 nucleotides: TGTGCCACCAGTGACGATCAGGGGACTGAAGCTTTCTTT.

The chain recombines TRBV30 with TRBJ1-6; D is possibly TRBD1 (5 bases). This CDR3 contains 13 residues. Per the germline V gene, CDR1 is GTSNPN and CDR2 is SVGIG (reference sequence). Trimming took off 0 bases at V and 10 bases at J, with 10 bases between the two ends. CDR3 protein: CAWSVQEESPLHF. In DNA, the CDR3 is TGTGCCTGGAGTGTACAGGAGGAATCACCCCTCCACTTT.

The table lists this clonotype with a few counts. V gene TRBV7-3 combines with J gene TRBJ2-3, with 14 bases that match TRBD2. Trimming cost V 5 bases and J 9 bases; bases outside gene matches: 13. Germline CDR1 is SGHTA and CDR2 is FQGTGA. This CDR3 comprises 17 residues. The CDR3 sequence: CASSPTGTSGSRSTQYF. The CDR3 nucleotides are TGTGCCAGCAGCCCAACCGGGACTAGCGGGAGTCGGTCGACGCAGTATTTT.